Presented here are 8 T cell receptor beta chains from one specimen sequenced in a study of T cell responses to AZD1222 COVID-19 vaccine. Repertoires were generated with immunoSEQ multiplex PCR, while TCRdb's copy carries only in-frame clones and drops some. The sample consists of just over 65,000 clones, roughly 87% of them appearing once. The specimen comprised peripheral blood, sampled on day 0 of AZD1222 vaccination. The receptor source for this set is an adult in good health.

This clone was seen once. The chain couples TRBV6-1 to TRBJ1-1; D perhaps matches TRBD1 (6 bases). Germline CDR1 is MNHNS and CDR2 is SASEGT. V was pared by 5 bases and J by 7 bases, with 17 bases between. The CDR3 has 14 amino acids. The CDR3 is CASSSGTSTNEAFF. CDR3 nucleotides: TGTGCCAGCAGTTCCGGGACATCGACGAATGAAGCTTTCTTT.

This chain uses TRBV9 with TRBJ2-3; perhaps D is TRBD1 or TRBD2 (5 bases each). The germline gives CDR1 SGDLS, CDR2 YYNGEE. V gave up 5 bases and J gave up 1 base, with 11 bases separating them. CDR3 size: 14 residues. This CDR3 is CASRGGGGTDTQYF. CDR3 DNA sequence: TGTGCCAGCAGGGGTGGGGGAGGCACAGATACGCAGTATTTT.

This rearrangement joins TRBV7-9 to TRBJ1-1; D not certain. This CDR3 is built from 14 residues. CDR1 and CDR2 (germline): SEHNR, FQNEAQ (reference sequence). Trimming removed 2 bases at V and 2 bases at J, with 9 bases between. The CDR3 loop is CASSLTKRNTEAFF. Here the CDR3 DNA reads TGTGCCAGCAGCTTAACTAAGAGAAACACTGAAGCTTTCTTT.

This CDR3 reads CASSYNVQAYEQYF. In DNA, the CDR3 is TGTGCCAGCAGCTATAACGTGCAGGCCTACGAGCAGTACTTC. V usage is TRBV5-6 and J usage is TRBJ2-7; no clear D gene. Germline V gene data show CDR1 as SGHDT and CDR2 as YYEEEE. The CDR3 consists of 14 residues. With 3 bases removed from V and 2 bases from J, the gap between germline ends came to 12 bases. Drawing the rest from reference TRBV5-6 and TRBJ2-7, the complete variable domain is DAGVTQSPTHLIKTRGQQVTLRCSPKSGHDTVSWYQQALGQGPQFIFQYYEEEERQRGNFPDRFSGHQFPNYSSELNVNALLLGDSALYLCASSYNVQAYEQYFGPGTRLTVT.

The V gene is TRBV28, the J gene TRBJ1-1, with no clear D. Trimming pared 5 bases from V and 6 bases from J, leaving 19 bases between. This CDR3 comprises 15 residues. Germline CDR1 is MDHEN and CDR2 is SYDVKM. The CDR3: CASSDPLGRGAEAFF. The CDR3 DNA reads as TGTGCCAGCAGTGATCCGTTGGGCCGCGGTGCTGAAGCTTTCTTT.

The chain carries TRBV6-5 and TRBJ1-3, with 7 bases lining up with TRBD1. The CDR3 contains 14 residues. Germline V gene lookup returns CDR1 MNHEY and CDR2 SVGAGI. V was pared by 10 bases and J by 2 bases, with 8 bases of the junction left unmatched. CDR3 region: CATRGALTGNTIYF. Written as DNA, the CDR3 is TGTGCCACCAGGGGGGCCCTCACTGGAAACACCATATATTTT.

This clone was counted between two and nine times. V and J are TRBV2 and TRBJ2-2; the match to TRBD1 covers 7 bases. This CDR3 spans 12 amino acids. Germline V lookup: CDR1 SNHLY, CDR2 FYNNEI. The trim removed 9 bases at V and 3 bases at J, leaving 1 base unmatched. As DNA, the CDR3 is TGTGCCAGTACAGGGGACACCGGGGAGCTGTTTTTT. This encodes CASTGDTGELFF.

The chain employs TRBV25-1 and TRBJ1-5; D not certain. The length of the CDR3 is 14 residues. Germline values: CDR1 MGHDK, CDR2 SYGVNS. Trimming shortened V by 0 bases and J by 3 bases, and 6 bases separated the two germline ends. The CDR3 region is CASSEYSLNQPQHF. In DNA form, the CDR3 reads TGTGCCAGCAGTGAATATAGTCTCAATCAGCCCCAGCATTTT. The full variable domain, with the rest looked up from reference TRBV25-1 and TRBJ1-5, is EADIYQTPRYLVIGTGKKITLECSQTMGHDKMYWYQQDPGMELHLIHYSYGVNSTEKGDLSSESTVSRIRTEHFPLTLESARPSHTSQYLCASSEYSLNQPQHFGDGTRLSIL.